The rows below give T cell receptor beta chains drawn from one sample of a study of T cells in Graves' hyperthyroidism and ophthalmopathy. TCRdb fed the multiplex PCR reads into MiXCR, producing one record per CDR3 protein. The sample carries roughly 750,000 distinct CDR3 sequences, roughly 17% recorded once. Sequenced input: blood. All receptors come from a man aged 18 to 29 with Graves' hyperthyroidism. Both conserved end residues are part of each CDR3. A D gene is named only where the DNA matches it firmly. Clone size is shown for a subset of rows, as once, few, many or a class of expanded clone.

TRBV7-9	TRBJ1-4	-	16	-	CASSDDETGFNEKLFF	TGTGCCAGCAGCGACGACGAAACAGGTTTCAATGAAAAACTGTTTTTT
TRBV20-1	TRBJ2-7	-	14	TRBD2	CSASLAATSYEQYF	TGCAGTGCTTCACTAGCGGCCACCTCCTACGAGCAGTACTTC
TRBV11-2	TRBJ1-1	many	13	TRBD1	CASSPTGDTEAFF	TGTGCCAGCAGCCCGACAGGGGACACTGAAGCTTTCTTT
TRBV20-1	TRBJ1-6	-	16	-	CSARDPGGASNSPLHF	TGCAGTGCTAGAGATCCGGGGGGCGCGTCCAATTCACCCCTCCACTTT
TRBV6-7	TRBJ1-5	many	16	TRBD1	CASSYPGTGEGQPQHF	TGTGCCAGCAGTTACCCCGGGACAGGGGAGGGTCAGCCCCAGCATTTT
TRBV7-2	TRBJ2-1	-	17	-	CASSSAEGGDSYNEQFF	TGTGCCAGCAGCTCGGCGGAGGGGGGCGACTCCTACAATGAGCAGTTCTTC
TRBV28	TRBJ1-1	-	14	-	CASNLAGVNTETFF	TGTGCCAGCAATTTGGCGGGGGTGAACACTGAAACTTTCTTT
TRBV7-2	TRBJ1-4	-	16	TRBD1	CASSPGTGRPNEKLFF	TGTGCCAGCAGCCCCGGGACAGGCCGGCCGAATGAAAAACTGTTTTTT
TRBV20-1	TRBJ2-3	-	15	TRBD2	CSAHIGTSFTDTQYF	TGCAGTGCGCACATCGGGACTAGTTTCACAGATACGCAGTATTTT
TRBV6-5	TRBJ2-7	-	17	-	CASSYSMSTAGTYEQYF	TGTGCCAGCAGTTACTCGATGTCGACAGCTGGAACCTACGAGCAGTACTTC
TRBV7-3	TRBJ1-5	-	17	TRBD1	CASSTIQGDSGNQPQHF	TGTGCCAGCAGCACCATACAGGGGGACTCTGGCAATCAGCCCCAGCATTTT
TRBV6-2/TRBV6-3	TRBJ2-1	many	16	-	CASSLWGRSSYNEQFF	TGTGCCAGCAGCCTGTGGGGGCGCAGCTCCTACAATGAGCAGTTCTTC
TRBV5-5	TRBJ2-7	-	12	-	CASSLRGLEQYF	TGTGCCAGCAGCTTGAGAGGACTCGAGCAGTACTTC
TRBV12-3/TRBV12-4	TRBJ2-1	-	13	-	CASSAGQNNEQFF	TGTGCCAGCAGTGCGGGACAGAACAATGAGCAGTTCTTC
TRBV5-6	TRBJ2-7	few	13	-	CASSTEGGYEQYF	TGTGCCAGCAGCACCGAGGGAGGCTACGAGCAGTACTTC
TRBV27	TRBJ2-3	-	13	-	CASSTPNTDTQYF	TGTGCCAGCAGTACCCCTAACACAGATACGCAGTATTTT
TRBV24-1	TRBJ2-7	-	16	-	CATGDALRDTPYEQYF	TGTGCCACTGGGGACGCTCTTCGGGACACCCCCTACGAGCAGTACTTC
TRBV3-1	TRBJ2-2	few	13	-	CASSQDSSGELFF	TGTGCCAGCAGCCAAGATAGCTCCGGGGAGCTGTTTTTT
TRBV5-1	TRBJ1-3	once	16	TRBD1	CASSLDGTASGNTIYF	TGTGCCAGCAGCTTAGACGGGACAGCCTCTGGAAACACCATATATTTT
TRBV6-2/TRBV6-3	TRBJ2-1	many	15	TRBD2	CASSTGLAVYNEQFF	TGTGCCAGCAGTACGGGACTAGCAGTCTACAATGAGCAGTTCTTC